This T cell receptor beta chain was recovered during a study of post-analysis software for immune sequencing data. Looking at the study overall: The study covered relapsing-remitting, secondary progressive and progressive-relapsing courses of multiple sclerosis. Findings and limits, study-wide: When compared against controls, multiple sclerosis patients showed significantly lower normalized Chao1 diversity.

Every TCR beta cDNA library bore unique molecular identifiers. One entry per CDR3 protein, called by TCRdb with MiXCR from the PCR reads. The sample consists of approximately 250,000 distinct CDR3 sequences, 36% of them appearing once. A note on this clonotype: No antigen is known for it.

The sample taken for sequencing was blood. This receptor was identified in a girl under 18 with multiple sclerosis.

The CDR3 reads CASQLAGGHSGANVLTF. The CDR3, as DNA: TGTGCCAGTCAACTAGCGGGGGGGCACTCTGGGGCCAACGTCCTGACTTTC. The V and J genes are TRBV19 and TRBJ2-6; 13 bases are a match to TRBD2. J was trimmed by 0 bases and V by 8 bases; bases with no gene match: 4. CDR1 is LNHDA, CDR2 SQIVND, per germline (reference sequence). The length of the CDR3 is 17 residues.